This T cell receptor beta chain was found in a study of spatial heterogeneity in lung cancer. Turning to the study itself: Detection of beta-chain sequences consistently exceeded that of alpha-chain sequences.

Noted time point: sample taken at primary tumor resection. Each TCR cDNA molecule bore a unique molecular identifier. TCRdb analysed the 5' RACE reads with MiXCR anew, one entry per CDR3 protein. The sample carries over 2,500 distinct CDR3 sequences, 15% to 20% recorded once. The CDR3 extends over 15 amino acids. Trimming removed 4 bases from V and 3 bases from J, with 13 bases in between. By sample fraction, this clonotype is large. The specimen comprised normal lung tissue next to the tumor, sampled at surgery. The chain carries TRBV12-3 or TRBV12-4 and TRBJ1-5; TRBD1 might be the D (5 bases). The sequence was collected from a male donor with early-stage non-small cell lung cancer. The CDR3 sequence is CASSSGGDDNQPQHF. CDR3 bases: TGTGCCAGCAGTTCGGGGGGAGACGACAATCAGCCCCAGCATTTT.